This T cell receptor beta chain was sequenced for a study of blood T cell repertoires in COVID-19. Study as a whole: Nucleic acid was either cDNA or gDNA, and it came from T cells, B-cell-depleted T cells, or PBMCs.

This table comes from immunoSEQ multiplex PCR, and its TCRdb copy is limited to in-frame clones, with some not included. The sample has fewer than 100,000 clones, 65% to 90% seen once. Germline CDR1 is SGHTA and CDR2 is FQGNSA. V trimming: 6 bases; J trimming: 0 bases; junction bases outside the gene matches: 3. The CDR3 runs to 15 residues. Sequenced: peripheral blood. This receptor was obtained from a man aged 55-75 years with acute or convalescent COVID-19. The V and J genes are TRBV7-2 and TRBJ2-2; 8 positions match TRBD2. The CDR3 DNA reads TGTGCCAGCAGAATAGCGGGATCGAACACCGGGGAGCTGTTTTTT. Amino acids: CASRIAGSNTGELFF. The full variable domain, in which reference TRBV7-2 and TRBJ2-2 provide the parts outside the CDR3, is GAGVSQSPSNKVTEKGKDVELRCDPISGHTALYWYRQSLGQGLEFLIYFQGNSAPDKSGLPSDRFSAERTGGSVSTLTIQRTQQEDSAVYLCASRIAGSNTGELFFGEGSRLTVL.